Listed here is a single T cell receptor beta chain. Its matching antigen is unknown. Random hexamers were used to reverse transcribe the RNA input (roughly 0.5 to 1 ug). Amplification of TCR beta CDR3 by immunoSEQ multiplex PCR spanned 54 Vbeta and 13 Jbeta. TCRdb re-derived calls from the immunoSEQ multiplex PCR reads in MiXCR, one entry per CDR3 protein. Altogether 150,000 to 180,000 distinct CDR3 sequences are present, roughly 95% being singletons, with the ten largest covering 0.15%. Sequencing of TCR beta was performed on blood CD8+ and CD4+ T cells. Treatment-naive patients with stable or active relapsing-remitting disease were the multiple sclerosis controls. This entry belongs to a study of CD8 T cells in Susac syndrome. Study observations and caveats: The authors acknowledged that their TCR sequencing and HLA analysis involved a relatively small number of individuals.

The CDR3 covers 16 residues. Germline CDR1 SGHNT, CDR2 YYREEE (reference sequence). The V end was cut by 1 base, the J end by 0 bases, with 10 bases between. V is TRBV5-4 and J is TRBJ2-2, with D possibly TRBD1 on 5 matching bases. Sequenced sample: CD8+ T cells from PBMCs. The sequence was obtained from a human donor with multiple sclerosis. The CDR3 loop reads CASSLWGRPNTGELFF. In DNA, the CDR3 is TGTGCCAGCAGCTTGTGGGGCCGCCCGAACACCGGGGAGCTGTTTTTT.